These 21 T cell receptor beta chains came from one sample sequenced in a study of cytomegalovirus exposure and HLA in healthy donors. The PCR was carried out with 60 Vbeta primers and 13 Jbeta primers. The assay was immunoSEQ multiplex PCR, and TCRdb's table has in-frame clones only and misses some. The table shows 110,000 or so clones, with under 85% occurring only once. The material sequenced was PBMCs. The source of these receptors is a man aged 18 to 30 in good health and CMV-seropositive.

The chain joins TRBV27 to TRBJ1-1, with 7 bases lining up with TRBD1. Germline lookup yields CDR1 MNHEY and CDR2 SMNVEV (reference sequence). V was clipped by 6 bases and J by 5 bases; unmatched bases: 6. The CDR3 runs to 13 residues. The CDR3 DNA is TGTGCCAGCAGCGAACAGGGGCGGACTGAAGCTTTCTTT. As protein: CASSEQGRTEAFF.

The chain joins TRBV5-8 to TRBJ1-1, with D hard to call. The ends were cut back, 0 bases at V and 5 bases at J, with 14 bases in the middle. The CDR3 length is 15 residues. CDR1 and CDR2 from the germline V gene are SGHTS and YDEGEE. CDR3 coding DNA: TGTGCCAGCAGCTTGGGGTACGGGGAAGGAACTGAAGCTTTCTTT. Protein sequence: CASSLGYGEGTEAFF.

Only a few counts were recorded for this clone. Written as DNA, the CDR3 is TGCGCCAGCAGCTCGGGGTTGGGTGGGACTGAAGCTTTCTTT. Residues: CASSSGLGGTEAFF. The chain joins TRBV5-1 to TRBJ1-1, with D uncertain. The V end was cut by 3 bases, the J end by 5 bases, with 14 bases between. The CDR3 covers 14 residues. The V gene's germline CDR1 is SGHRS and CDR2 YFSETQ. Variable domain in full (rest from reference TRBV5-1 and TRBJ1-1): KAGVTQTPRYLIKTRGQQVTLSCSPISGHRSVSWYQQTPGQGLQFLFEYFSETQRNKGNFPGRFSGRQFSNSRSEMNVSTLELGDSALYLCASSSGLGGTEAFFGQGTRLTVV.

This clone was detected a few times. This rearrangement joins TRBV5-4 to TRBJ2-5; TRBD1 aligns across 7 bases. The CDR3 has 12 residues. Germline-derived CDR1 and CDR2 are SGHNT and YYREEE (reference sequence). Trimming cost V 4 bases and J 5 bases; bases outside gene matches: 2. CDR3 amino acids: CASSGTEETQYF. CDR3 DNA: TGTGCCAGCAGCGGGACAGAGGAGACCCAGTACTTC.

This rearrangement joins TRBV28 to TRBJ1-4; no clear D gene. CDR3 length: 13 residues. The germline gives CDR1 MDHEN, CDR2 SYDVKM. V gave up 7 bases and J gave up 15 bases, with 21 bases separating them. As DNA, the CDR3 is TGTGCCAGCACAAGTCCCCAGAAAATAGCGGTGTTTTTT. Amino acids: CASTSPQKIAVFF.

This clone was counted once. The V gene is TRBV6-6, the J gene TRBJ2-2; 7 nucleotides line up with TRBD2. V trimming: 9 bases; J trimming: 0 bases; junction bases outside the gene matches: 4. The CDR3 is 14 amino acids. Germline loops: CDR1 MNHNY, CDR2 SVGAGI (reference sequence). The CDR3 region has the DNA TGTGCCAGTTTGGGACTATCGAACACCGGGGAGCTGTTTTTT. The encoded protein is CASLGLSNTGELFF.

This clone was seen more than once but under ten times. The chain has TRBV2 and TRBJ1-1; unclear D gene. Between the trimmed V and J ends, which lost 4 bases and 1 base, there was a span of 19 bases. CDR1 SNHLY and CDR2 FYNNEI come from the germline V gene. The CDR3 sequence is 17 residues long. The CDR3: CASSVSRSQPGNTEAFF. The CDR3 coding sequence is TGTGCCAGCAGTGTAAGCAGATCACAGCCTGGGAACACTGAAGCTTTCTTT.

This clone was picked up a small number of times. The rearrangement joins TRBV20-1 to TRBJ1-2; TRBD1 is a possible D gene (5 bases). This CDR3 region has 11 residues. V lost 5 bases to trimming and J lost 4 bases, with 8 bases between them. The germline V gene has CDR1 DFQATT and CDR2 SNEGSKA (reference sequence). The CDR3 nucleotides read TGCAGTGCTGGGGCCTCCTATGGCTACACCTTC. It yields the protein CSAGASYGYTF.

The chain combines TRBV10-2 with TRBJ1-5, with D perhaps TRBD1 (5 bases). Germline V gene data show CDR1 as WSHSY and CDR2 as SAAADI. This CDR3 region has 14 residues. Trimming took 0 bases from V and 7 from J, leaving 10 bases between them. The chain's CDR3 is CASSESGGRQPQHF. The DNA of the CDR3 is TGCGCCAGCAGTGAGTCGGGGGGGAGACAGCCCCAGCATTTT.

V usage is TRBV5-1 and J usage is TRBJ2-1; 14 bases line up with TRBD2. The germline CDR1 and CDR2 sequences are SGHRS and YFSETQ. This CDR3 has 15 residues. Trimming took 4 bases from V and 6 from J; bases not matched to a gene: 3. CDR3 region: CASSKTSGGANEQFF. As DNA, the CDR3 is TGCGCCAGCAGCAAGACTAGCGGGGGGGCCAATGAGCAGTTCTTC.

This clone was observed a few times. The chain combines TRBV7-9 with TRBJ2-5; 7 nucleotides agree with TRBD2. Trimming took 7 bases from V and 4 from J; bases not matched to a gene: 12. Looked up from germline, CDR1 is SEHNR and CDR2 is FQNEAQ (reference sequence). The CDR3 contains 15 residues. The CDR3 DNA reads TGTGCCAGCACCCAAGGGCGGGGGACCATAGAGACCCAGTACTTC. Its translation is CASTQGRGTIETQYF.

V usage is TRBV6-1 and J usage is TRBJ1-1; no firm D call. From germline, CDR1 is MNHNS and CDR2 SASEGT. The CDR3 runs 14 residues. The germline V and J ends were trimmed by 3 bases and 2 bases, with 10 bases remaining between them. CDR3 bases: TGTGCCAGCAGTGAGCGGGGTTTCAACACTGAAGCTTTCTTT. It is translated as CASSERGFNTEAFF.

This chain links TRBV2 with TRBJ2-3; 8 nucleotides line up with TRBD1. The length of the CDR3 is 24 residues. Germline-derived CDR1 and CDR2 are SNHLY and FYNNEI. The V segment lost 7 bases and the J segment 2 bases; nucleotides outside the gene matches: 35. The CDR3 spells CASNSAGPGQETPTGLSFTDTQYF. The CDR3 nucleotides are TGTGCCAGCAACTCTGCTGGGCCGGGACAGGAGACACCCACGGGGCTCTCTTTCACAGATACGCAGTATTTT. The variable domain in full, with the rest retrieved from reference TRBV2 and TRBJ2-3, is EPEVTQTPSHQVTQMGQEVILRCVPISNHLYFYWYRQILGQKVEFLVSFYNNEISEKSEIFDDQFSVERPDGSNFTLKIRSTKLEDSAMYFCASNSAGPGQETPTGLSFTDTQYFGPGTRLTVL.

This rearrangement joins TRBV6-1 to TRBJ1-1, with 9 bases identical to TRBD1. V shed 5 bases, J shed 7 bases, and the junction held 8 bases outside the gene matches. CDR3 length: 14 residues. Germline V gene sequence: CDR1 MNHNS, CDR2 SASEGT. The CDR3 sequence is CASSPRTGAFEAFF. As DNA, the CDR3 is TGTGCCAGCAGTCCCCGGACAGGGGCTTTTGAAGCTTTCTTT.

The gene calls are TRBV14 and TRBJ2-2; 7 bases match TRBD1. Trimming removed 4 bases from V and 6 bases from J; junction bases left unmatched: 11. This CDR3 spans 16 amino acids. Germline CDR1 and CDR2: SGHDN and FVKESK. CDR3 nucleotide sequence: TGTGCCAGCAGCCGAAACAGGGGTCTCCCCGCCGGGGAGCTGTTTTTT. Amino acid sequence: CASSRNRGLPAGELFF.

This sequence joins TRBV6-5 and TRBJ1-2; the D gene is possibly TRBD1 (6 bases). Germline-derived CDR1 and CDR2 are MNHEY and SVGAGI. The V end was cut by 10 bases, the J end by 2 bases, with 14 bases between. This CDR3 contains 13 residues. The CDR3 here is CATFPGQNYGYTF. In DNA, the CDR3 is TGTGCCACCTTCCCCGGACAGAACTATGGCTACACCTTC.

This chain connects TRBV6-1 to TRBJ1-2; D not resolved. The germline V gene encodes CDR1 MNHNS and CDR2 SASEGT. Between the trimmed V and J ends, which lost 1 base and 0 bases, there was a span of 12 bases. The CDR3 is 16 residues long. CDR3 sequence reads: CASSEGGGVTNYGYTF. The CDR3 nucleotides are TGTGCCAGCAGTGAAGGCGGCGGGGTTACTAACTATGGCTACACCTTC.

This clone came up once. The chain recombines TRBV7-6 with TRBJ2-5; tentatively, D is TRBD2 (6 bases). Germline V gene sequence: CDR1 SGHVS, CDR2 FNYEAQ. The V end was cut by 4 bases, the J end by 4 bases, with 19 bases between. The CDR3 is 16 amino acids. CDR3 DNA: TGTGCCAGCAGCTCCCGGAGGAGTGCCGGGGGAGAGACCCAGTACTTC. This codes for CASSSRRSAGGETQYF. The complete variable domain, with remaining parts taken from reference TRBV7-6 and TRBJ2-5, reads GAGVSQSPRYKVTKRGQDVALRCDPISGHVSLYWYRQALGQGPEFLTYFNYEAQQDKSGLPNDRFSAERPEGSISTLTIQRTEQRDSAMYRCASSSRRSAGGETQYFGPGTRLLVL.

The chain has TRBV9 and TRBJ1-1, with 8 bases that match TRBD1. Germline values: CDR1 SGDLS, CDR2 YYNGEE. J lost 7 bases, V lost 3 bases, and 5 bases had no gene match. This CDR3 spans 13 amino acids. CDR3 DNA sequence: TGTGCCAGCAGCGCCTCCGGGACAGGTGAAGCTTTCTTT. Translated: CASSASGTGEAFF.

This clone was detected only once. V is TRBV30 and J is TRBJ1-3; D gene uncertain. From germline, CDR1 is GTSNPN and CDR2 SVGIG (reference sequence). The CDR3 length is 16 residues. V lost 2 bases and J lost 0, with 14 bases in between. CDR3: CAWSSLILLSGNTIYF. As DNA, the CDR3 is TGTGCCTGGAGTTCCCTGATACTTCTCTCTGGAAACACCATATATTTT.

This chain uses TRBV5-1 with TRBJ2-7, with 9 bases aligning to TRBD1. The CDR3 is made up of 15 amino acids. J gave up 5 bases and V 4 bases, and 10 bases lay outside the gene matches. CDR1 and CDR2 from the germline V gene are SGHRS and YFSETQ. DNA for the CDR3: TGCGCCAGCAGCGCGGGACAGGGAAGTCGACACGAGCAGTACTTC. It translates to CASSAGQGSRHEQYF. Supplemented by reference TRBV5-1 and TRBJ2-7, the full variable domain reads KAGVTQTPRYLIKTRGQQVTLSCSPISGHRSVSWYQQTPGQGLQFLFEYFSETQRNKGNFPGRFSGRQFSNSRSEMNVSTLELGDSALYLCASSAGQGSRHEQYFGPGTRLTVT.